Given below is one T cell receptor (beta chain) in context. The entry originates in a study of response to subunit inactivated influenza vaccine. The CDR3 has 13 amino acids. V was cut by 1 base and J by 2 bases, with 9 bases left in between. Germline lookup yields CDR1 DFQATT and CDR2 SNEGSKA (reference sequence). Each CDR3 protein gets one entry after TCRdb re-called the RT-PCR reads with MiXCR. This sample yields more than 550,000 distinct CDR3 sequences, of which around 11% are seen a single time; 11% belongs to the top ten. These data were likewise used in another study, on T cells expressing NK-cell markers. That report notes: In generating TCR beta cDNA, 5'RACE template switching with UMIs was used. Dominant NKG2C+ clonotypes made up 1.0-7.0% of CD8+ T cells in a handful of donors. The CD3+CD56-NKG2C+ fraction of a handful of donors was also led by these clonotypes.

The sample consisted of PBMCs from blood, taken on the day of vaccination. V is TRBV20-1 and J is TRBJ2-7; D gene ambiguous. This TCR was sampled from a man between 45 and 60 years old who received an inactivated influenza vaccine. This CDR3 is CSARVLGTYEQYF. As DNA, the CDR3 is TGCAGTGCTAGAGTTCTGGGAACCTACGAGCAGTACTTC.